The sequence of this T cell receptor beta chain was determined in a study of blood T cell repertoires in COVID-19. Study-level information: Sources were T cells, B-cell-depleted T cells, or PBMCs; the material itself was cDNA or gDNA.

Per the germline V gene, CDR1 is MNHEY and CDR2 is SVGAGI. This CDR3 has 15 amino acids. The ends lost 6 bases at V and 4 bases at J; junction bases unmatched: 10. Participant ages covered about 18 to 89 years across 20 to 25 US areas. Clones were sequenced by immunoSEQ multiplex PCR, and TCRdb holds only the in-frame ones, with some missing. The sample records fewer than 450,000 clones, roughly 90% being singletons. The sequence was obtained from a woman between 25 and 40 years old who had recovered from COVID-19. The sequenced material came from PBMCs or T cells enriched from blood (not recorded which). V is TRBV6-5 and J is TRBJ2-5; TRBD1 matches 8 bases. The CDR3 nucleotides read TGTGCCAGCAGCTCCCCCAGGGGGCTGGGAGAGACCCAGTACTTC. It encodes CASSSPRGLGETQYF.